The 17 T cell receptor beta chains presented below share a single source sample, sequenced in a study of T-cell memory formation after mild COVID-19. Via MiXCR, TCRdb re-called the 5' RACE reads, giving one row per CDR3 protein. The sample holds 200,000 to 250,000 distinct CDR3 sequences, around 25% seen once. Sequencing was done on a sample of PBMCs or a T cell subset sorted from them (not recorded which). All receptors come from an adult woman who had mild COVID-19 (a few samples of this study predate the infection). Cell type and time point are not known.

The J gene is TRBJ1-2, the V gene TRBV4-2; no firm D call. The CDR3 runs 14 residues. CDR1 LGHNA and CDR2 YNFKEQ come from the germline V gene. The V end lost 0 bases, the J end lost 2 bases, and 7 bases lay between the germline ends. CDR3 amino acids: CASSQEGINYGYTF. The CDR3 region has the DNA TGTGCCAGCAGCCAAGAGGGCATAAACTATGGCTACACCTTC.

This chain links TRBV7-2 with TRBJ2-5; 7 positions agree with TRBD2. CDR1 is SGHTA and CDR2 is FQGNSA in the germline V gene. J was trimmed by 2 bases and V by 1 base; bases with no gene match: 7. The CDR3 sequence is 16 residues long. CDR3 DNA sequence: TGTGCCAGCAGCTTAGTTTGGGGGGGACTTCAAGAGACCCAGTACTTC. This encodes CASSLVWGGLQETQYF.

This clonotype was seen more than once but under ten times. The CDR3 is CSATGNTEAFF. DNA for the CDR3: TGCAGTGCGACAGGGAACACTGAAGCTTTCTTT. The chain recombines TRBV20-1 with TRBJ1-1; a possible D gene is TRBD1 (6 bases). Germline V lookup: CDR1 DFQATT, CDR2 SNEGSKA (reference sequence). CDR3 size: 11 residues. V was shortened by 6 bases and J by 1 base, with 6 bases between the two germline ends.

V usage is TRBV2 and J usage is TRBJ2-5, with a possible D match to TRBD2 (5 bases). The CDR3 sequence is 13 residues long. CDR1 is SNHLY and CDR2 is FYNNEI in the germline V gene. The ends were cut back, 1 base at V and 7 bases at J, with 10 bases in the middle. The CDR3 sequence: CASSEGRSGTQYF. The CDR3 region has the DNA TGTGCCAGCAGTGAAGGCAGGAGCGGGACCCAGTACTTC. The full variable domain, with the rest looked up from reference TRBV2 and TRBJ2-5, is EPEVTQTPSHQVTQMGQEVILRCVPISNHLYFYWYRQILGQKVEFLVSFYNNEISEKSEIFDDQFSVERPDGSNFTLKIRSTKLEDSAMYFCASSEGRSGTQYFGPGTRLLVL.

The V gene is TRBV5-1, the J gene TRBJ2-7; possible D gene TRBD2, 6 bases. CDR3 length: 15 amino acids. The V gene's germline CDR1 is SGHRS and CDR2 YFSETQ. The V gene lost 4 bases and the J gene lost 3 bases, with 17 bases spanning the gap. The CDR3 DNA reads TGCGCCAGCAGCCCTGGCGACGGGAGATACTACGAGCAGTACTTC. Translated: CASSPGDGRYYEQYF.

Note on this clonotype: Lacking the conserved final phenylalanine or tryptophan, this CDR3 likely reflects a read error. J is TRBJ1-1 and V is TRBV5-4; TRBD1 matches at 9 bases. This CDR3 is built from 15 residues. CDR1 is SGHNT, CDR2 YYREEE, per germline (reference sequence). V dropped 0 bases and J dropped 5; count of bases not matched to a gene: 5. The CDR3 sequence is CASSLGQGDLTEAFI. The CDR3 DNA follows: TGTGCCAGCAGCTTGGGACAGGGGGACTTGACTGAAGCTTTCATT.

The rearrangement joins TRBV7-6 to TRBJ2-7, with D unresolved. Germline V CDR1 and CDR2: SGHVS, FNYEAQ. The ends were cut back, 1 base at V and 6 bases at J, with 10 bases in the middle. The CDR3 totals 13 residues. The DNA for the CDR3 is TGTGCCAGCAGCTTAGGGGAAGTCAGCGAGCAGTACTTC. Translating it yields CASSLGEVSEQYF.

This CDR3 reads CASRGTSGTYEQYF. The CDR3 DNA sequence: TGTGCCAGCAGAGGGACTAGCGGAACCTACGAGCAGTACTTC. The chain is built from TRBV6-5 and TRBJ2-7; 11 positions agree with TRBD2. The CDR3 length is 14 residues. The J segment lost 2 bases and the V segment lost 6 bases, leaving 3 bases of the junction unmatched. Germline assignment: CDR1 MNHEY and CDR2 SVGAGI.

The V and J genes are TRBV5-1 and TRBJ2-3; TRBD2 aligns across 16 bases. The CDR3 runs to 18 residues. The germline V gene has CDR1 SGHRS and CDR2 YFSETQ. J was trimmed by 2 bases and V by 2 bases; bases with no gene match: 5. The CDR3 reads CASSFVGTSGGVTDTQYF. In nucleotides, the CDR3 is TGCGCCAGCAGCTTCGTGGGGACTAGCGGGGGGGTCACAGATACGCAGTATTTT.

The table lists this clonotype with a few counts. The chain carries TRBV25-1 and TRBJ1-2; 11 bases align to TRBD1. Germline V CDR1 and CDR2: MGHDK, SYGVNS. This CDR3 comprises 14 residues. With 1 base clipped from V and 6 bases from J, the junction kept 1 base outside the gene matches. The CDR3 sequence is CASSESGQGDGYTF. The DNA for the CDR3 is TGTGCCAGCAGTGAATCGGGACAGGGGGATGGCTACACCTTC.

This clonotype appeared a few times. V gene TRBV29-1 combines with J gene TRBJ1-2, with a possible D match to TRBD1 (6 bases). Per germline, CDR1 SQVTM and CDR2 ANQGSEA. V lost 6 bases, J lost 4 bases, and 18 bases lay in between. The CDR3 length is 14 residues. The CDR3 is CSVQGQQLSYGYTF. CDR3 in DNA: TGCAGCGTCCAAGGACAGCAACTCTCCTATGGCTACACCTTC. Full variable domain (missing parts from reference TRBV29-1 and TRBJ1-2): SAVISQKPSRDICQRGTSLTIQCQVDSQVTMMFWYRQQPGQSLTLIATANQGSEATYESGFVIDKFPISRPNLTFSTLTVSNMSPEDSSIYLCSVQGQQLSYGYTFGSGTRLTVV.

The CDR3 sequence: CASSYGGLAAETQYF. In DNA form, the CDR3 reads TGTGCCAGCAGTTATGGGGGACTAGCCGCAGAGACCCAGTACTTC. The chain employs TRBV6-5 and TRBJ2-5; 9 bases line up with TRBD2. This CDR3 contains 15 residues. Germline V gene sequence: CDR1 MNHEY, CDR2 SVGAGI. With V trimmed by 3 bases and J by 4 bases, 6 bases remained unmatched.

The genes are TRBV12-3 or TRBV12-4 and TRBJ2-1; D uncertain. V was trimmed by 3 bases and J by 9 bases, leaving 9 bases between them. CDR3 length: 12 residues. The CDR3 DNA follows: TGTGCCAGCAGTTTCACGCTAGGTGAGCAGTTCTTC. Its protein product is CASSFTLGEQFF.

There are a few counts of this clonotype. V gene TRBV7-6 combines with J gene TRBJ1-1, with D uncertain. CDR3 length: 13 residues. The ends were cut back, 10 bases at V and 0 bases at J, with 12 bases in the middle. Germline CDR1 and CDR2: SGHVS and FNYEAQ. The CDR3 reads CATLPGLNTEAFF. In nucleotides, the CDR3 is TGTGCCACCCTCCCAGGCCTGAACACTGAAGCTTTCTTT.

The rearrangement uses TRBV24-1 and TRBJ1-3; D perhaps matches TRBD1 (5 bases). Deletions cut 2 bases from V and 11 bases from J, with 12 bases between. Germline CDR1 reads KGHDR; CDR2 reads SFDVKD. CDR3 length equals 13 residues. CDR3 nucleotides: TGTGCCACCAGTGATTCCGGGCAAGGGGCCATATATTTT. This codes for CATSDSGQGAIYF.

The table lists this clonotype with a few counts. V gene TRBV29-1 combines with J gene TRBJ1-1, with no clear D. Germline V gene lookup returns CDR1 SQVTM and CDR2 ANQGSEA. The CDR3 extends over 13 amino acids. V lost 1 base and J 3 bases, leaving 9 bases between the germline ends. Here the CDR3 reads CSVEVPAYTEAFF. CDR3 coding DNA: TGCAGCGTTGAAGTTCCGGCCTACACTGAAGCTTTCTTT.

This clonotype appeared many times. The DNA of the CDR3 is TGTGCCAGCAGCTTGGAGGTCAATGAGCAGTTCTTC. Encoded protein: CASSLEVNEQFF. The chain has TRBV7-9 and TRBJ2-1; D may be TRBD2 (5 bases). CDR1 and CDR2 from the germline V gene are SEHNR and FQNEAQ (reference sequence). This CDR3 is 12 amino acids long. Trimming took off 3 bases at V and 6 bases at J, with 6 bases between the two ends.